One and the same sample provided the 9 T cell receptor beta chains below, sequenced in a study of blood T cells in healthy people across ages. A second PCR of 7 to 11 cycles used a sample-barcoded 5' primer and a J-beta primer mix. TCRdb re-called the 5' RACE reads with MiXCR, one entry per CDR3 protein. Here the sample spans roughly 800,000 distinct CDR3 sequences, roughly 60% being singletons. Sequenced: blood. The source of these receptors is a man aged 30-40 years in good health.

This chain uses TRBV9 with TRBJ2-7, with TRBD2 identical over 12 bases. CDR1 and CDR2 (germline): SGDLS, YYNGEE. CDR3 length equals 14 residues. Trimming at V came to 3 bases and at J to 5 bases, leaving 3 bases not matched to a gene. The CDR3 sequence: CASSASGRVDEQYF. The CDR3 bases are TGTGCCAGCAGCGCTAGCGGGAGGGTCGACGAGCAGTACTTC.

The chain is built from TRBV20-1 and TRBJ2-7; no reliable D call. The J call may be mistaken, given a closer DNA end match to TRBJ2-5. The CDR3 spans 13 residues. The germline V gene encodes CDR1 DFQATT and CDR2 SNEGSKA (reference sequence). The CDR3 DNA follows: TGCAGTGCTTGGACCCCCAGTGGGGAGACCCAGTACTTC. Amino acid sequence: CSAWTPSGETQYF.

V and J are TRBV6-1 and TRBJ1-2; tentatively, D is TRBD1 (6 bases). Germline V gives CDR1 MNHNS, CDR2 SASEGT. The CDR3 sequence is 17 residues long. Trimming took 7 bases from V and 0 from J, leaving 21 bases between them. CDR3 DNA sequence: TGTGCCAGCATCGGAAGGACAGAGAGTTTAGCTAACTATGGCTACACCTTC. Its protein product is CASIGRTESLANYGYTF.

The chain uses TRBV7-2 and TRBJ2-1; D possibly matches TRBD1 or TRBD2 (6 bases each). In germline, CDR1 is SGHTA, CDR2 FQGNSA. Trimming took off 5 bases at V and 10 bases at J, with 21 bases between the two ends. The CDR3 runs 15 residues. The CDR3 DNA follows: TGTGCCAGCAGCCCAACGGGGGCCCTCTTCGAGGAGCAGTTCTTC. Its protein product is CASSPTGALFEEQFF.

This clonotype was counted a few times. A junction end diverges from the germline sequence, so it may reflect a read error. This chain links TRBV27 with TRBJ2-1; D gene unclear. Germline loops: CDR1 MNHEY, CDR2 SMNVEV (reference sequence). There are 13 residues in the CDR3. The CDR3 sequence: CASSANSYNEQFF. CDR3 nucleotide sequence: TGTGCTAGCAGTGCCAACTCCTACAATGAGCAGTTCTTC.

The rearrangement joins TRBV27 to TRBJ2-1, with 8 positions matching TRBD2. The germline gives CDR1 MNHEY, CDR2 SMNVEV (reference sequence). The CDR3 length is 16 residues. J lost 3 bases, V lost 4 bases, and 8 bases had no gene match. The CDR3 spells CASSYKAGAGYNEQFF. The CDR3 region has the DNA TGTGCCAGCAGTTACAAAGCGGGAGCGGGCTACAATGAGCAGTTCTTC.

The gene calls are TRBV7-2 and TRBJ2-4, with D perhaps TRBD2 (5 bases). The J call is doubtful: the DNA matches TRBJ2-7 better. The CDR3 sequence is 15 residues long. The V gene's germline CDR1 is SGHTA and CDR2 FQGNSA. The chain's CDR3 is CASSLGASSACEQYF. The CDR3 DNA follows: TGTGCCAGCAGCTTAGGGGCTAGCAGTGCCTGCGAGCAGTACTTC.

The chain has TRBV6-6 and TRBJ1-4; 9 nucleotides line up with TRBD1. With V trimmed by 6 bases and J by 9 bases, 5 bases remained unmatched. The germline V gene has CDR1 MNHNY and CDR2 SVGAGI (reference sequence). This CDR3 contains 13 residues. DNA for the CDR3: TGTGCCAGCAGCGACAGGGGGGGTAAAAAACTGTTTTTT. Encoded protein: CASSDRGGKKLFF.

The sample holds a few counts of this clonotype. The rearrangement joins TRBV7-2 to TRBJ2-3, with D possibly TRBD2 on 7 matching bases. Germline V gene data show CDR1 as SGHTA and CDR2 as FQGNSA. V dropped 8 bases and J dropped 4 bases, with 16 bases sitting between them. This CDR3 has 14 amino acids. The CDR3 spells CASSPGGKADTQYF. CDR3 sequence (DNA): TGTGCCAGCTCCCCGGGGGGCAAGGCAGATACGCAGTATTTT.